The 18 T cell receptor beta chains below come from one sample, sequenced in a study of CD8+ T cells in alopecia areata. Sorting relied on CD4, CD8alpha, NKG2D, NKG2ACE and other markers applied to pooled cutaneous lymph node cells. Following extraction, RNA underwent reverse transcription to cDNA, which served as the sequencing template. Using immunoSEQ multiplex PCR, the repertoire was profiled, and TCRdb retains in-frame clones only, with some absent. The sample has around 18,000 clones, none seen only once; the top ten hold roughly 31%. The source material was CD8+ T cells sorted from a lymph node. These receptors all stem from a C3H/HeJ mouse with alopecia areata. These mice share the MHC haplotype H2-k.

This clone was seen repeatedly, ten times or more. Gene names and germline match the mouse. Coverage ceases 4 residues before the CDR3 finishes, and the germline J gene fills in the end. V usage is TRBV13-3 and J usage is TRBJ2-2; D is possibly TRBD1 (6 bases). Germline loops: CDR1 NNHDY, CDR2 SYVADS. V lost 5 bases to trimming and J lost 4 bases, with 9 bases between them. This CDR3 spans 13 amino acids. CDR3 DNA, as far as it was read: TGTGCCAGCAGCGTACAGGGCACCGGG. Translation: CASSVQGTG. The entire CDR3 sequence reads CASSVQGTGQLYF.

There are a few counts of this clone. At residue 12, TCRdb's protein disagrees with the DNA translation; the protein shown here derives from the DNA. Gene and germline names: mouse. The read ends 3 residues before the CDR3 terminus; that terminus is restored from the germline J gene. The chain employs TRBV19 and TRBJ1-6, with 9 bases fitting TRBD1. TRBJ1-6 is assigned to the ORF class and has an uncertain function. The CDR3 contains 15 residues. Germline-derived CDR1 and CDR2 are FNHDT and SITEND (reference sequence). J gave up 7 bases and V 4 bases, and 6 bases lay outside the gene matches. CDR3 protein: CASSPGTGNNSPLYF. The CDR3 bases that were read are TGTGCCAGCAGTCCCGGGACAGGGAACAATTCGCCC.

This clone was counted ten times or more. The genes are named according to mouse. The missing CDR3 end, 4 residues past where the read stops, is filled in from the germline J gene. The chain carries TRBV13-3 and TRBJ2-1; 9 bases agree with TRBD1. The CDR3 is 15 residues long. Germline loops: CDR1 NNHDY, CDR2 SYVADS. V was clipped by 3 bases and J by 4 bases; unmatched bases: 5. The CDR3 loop is CASSGGTGRYAEQFF. Incomplete CDR3 DNA: TGTGCCAGCAGTGGAGGGACAGGGAGATATGCT.

This clone was seen many times. The protein in this entry is translated from the DNA; at residue 10 it differs from the protein listed in TCRdb. The germline and genes are mouse ones. The read terminates 3 residues before the CDR3 end, so the remaining end is supplied by the germline J gene. The chain is built from TRBV1 and TRBJ1-6; D gene uncertain. TRBJ1-6 is labeled an ORF, and its function is uncertain. The CDR3 consists of 13 residues. Germline assignment: CDR1 NSQYPW and CDR2 LRSPGD (reference sequence). Trimming cost V 0 bases and J 8 bases, with 5 bases left between them. The part of the CDR3 DNA that was read is TGCACCTGCAGTGCAGAGGGTGATTCGCCC. Its translation is CTCSAEGDSP. In full, the CDR3 is CTCSAEGDSPLYF.

In this sample, this clone turned up many times. Genes and germline are mouse. The observed sequence ends 4 residues before the CDR3 terminus, with the missing tail filled in from the germline J gene. The gene calls are TRBV13-3 and TRBJ1-4; 8 bases are shared with TRBD1. The CDR3 extends over 15 amino acids. Trimming at V came to 1 base and at J to 4 bases, leaving 3 bases not matched to a gene. The V gene's germline CDR1 is NNHDY and CDR2 SYVADS. The part of the CDR3 DNA that was read is TGTGCCAGCAGTGATTTGGACAGGGTCAACGAA. This translates into CASSDLDRVNE. The entire CDR3 protein is CASSDLDRVNERLFF.

This clone has ten or more counts. The gene names here belong to mouse. Here the CDR3 reads CASGDAWGGYEQYF. The CDR3 bases that were read are TGTGCCAGCGGTGATGCCTGGGGGGGCTAT. The chain carries TRBV13-2 and TRBJ2-7; 9 positions agree with TRBD2. The read terminates 4 residues ahead of where the CDR3 ends, so the germline J gene completes it. The CDR3 spans 14 residues. Losses at the gene ends were 0 bases for V and 3 bases for J; bases not matched to a gene: 1. Germline-derived CDR1 and CDR2 are NNHNN and SYGAGS (reference sequence).

This clone is judged medium-sized. Gene names refer to mouse genes. The read halts 4 residues ahead of the CDR3 end, with the missing end drawn from the germline J gene. The chain has TRBV1 and TRBJ1-2; tentatively, D is TRBD1 (5 bases). The germline gives CDR1 NSQYPW, CDR2 LRSPGD (reference sequence). Trimming took off 0 bases at V and 0 bases at J, with 5 bases between the two ends. CDR3 length: 14 residues. The CDR3 protein is CTCSADRANSDYTF. The DNA read from the CDR3 is TGCACCTGCAGTGCAGACAGGGCAAACTCC.

On this clone: Gene and germline names: mouse. CDR3 DNA (partial): TGTGCCAGCAGTGATGAGAGACACAGCTATGCT. Its protein is CASSDERHSYA. The CDR3 as a whole reads CASSDERHSYAEQFF. The chain uses TRBV13-1 and TRBJ2-1; unclear D gene. The read comes to an end 4 residues before the CDR3 does, leaving the germline J gene to fill in the end. The CDR3 totals 15 residues. V lost 0 bases, J lost 3 bases, and 10 bases lay in between. Germline CDR1 reads NSHNY; CDR2 reads SYGAGN.

In its sample, this clone was seen a few times. Gene names are the mouse ones. The read terminates 4 residues ahead of where the CDR3 ends, so the germline J gene completes it. The chain uses TRBV19 and TRBJ2-7, with TRBD1 matching 9 bases. The CDR3 has 14 residues. V dropped 2 bases and J dropped 0; count of bases not matched to a gene: 0. Per germline, CDR1 FNHDT and CDR2 SITEND (reference sequence). This CDR3 reads CASSMGQGSYEQYF. The sequenced CDR3 bases are TGTGCCAGCAGTATGGGACAGGGCTCCTAT. Together with reference TRBV19 and TRBJ2-7, the CDR3 gives the full variable domain: GGIITQTPKFLIGQEGQKLTLKCQQNFNHDTMYWYRQDSGKGLRLIYYSITENDLQKGDLSEGYDASREKKSSFSLTVTSAQKNEMAVFLCASSMGQGSYEQYFGPGTRLTVL.

Regarding this clone: Each gene name is a mouse one. The observed sequence ends 4 residues before the CDR3 terminus, with the missing tail filled in from the germline J gene. The chain combines TRBV19 with TRBJ2-7; the D gene is possibly TRBD2 (5 bases). CDR3 size: 13 residues. CDR1 and CDR2 from the germline V gene are FNHDT and SITEND (reference sequence). This chain's CDR3 is CASSIGLGDEQYF. The covered CDR3 bases are TGTGCCAGCAGTATAGGCCTGGGAGAT.

Ten or more counts support this clone. The gene symbols are mouse symbols. With the read ending 4 residues before the CDR3 end, the germline J gene is used to fill in that end. The chain links TRBV13-2 to TRBJ2-5, with 10 bases lining up with TRBD2. In germline, CDR1 is NNHNN, CDR2 SYGAGS (reference sequence). V was pared by 5 bases and J by 2 bases, with 2 bases of the junction left unmatched. This CDR3 comprises 14 residues. The CDR3 spells CASGGLGSQDTQYF. CDR3 bases read: TGTGCCAGCGGGGGACTGGGGAGCCAAGAC.

Details on this clone: Mouse gene names and germline throughout. The read comes to an end 4 residues before the CDR3 does, leaving the germline J gene to fill in the end. The chain joins TRBV14 to TRBJ2-7; possible D gene TRBD1, 6 bases. V was clipped by 2 bases and J by 3 bases, with 9 bases between them. Germline values: CDR1 SGHDT, CDR2 FRDEAV. The CDR3 is 13 residues long. The CDR3 loop reads CASSFLGHYEQYF. CDR3 DNA, as far as it was read: TGTGCCAGCAGTTTTTTGGGACACTAT.

On this clone: Gene names are the mouse ones. The observed sequence ends 4 residues before the CDR3 terminus, with the missing tail filled in from the germline J gene. This chain connects TRBV31 to TRBJ2-1, with a tentative D call TRBD2 (7 bases). Germline V gives CDR1 GKSSPN, CDR2 SITVG. This CDR3 has 16 amino acids. Deletions cut 0 bases from V and 0 bases from J, with 12 bases between. CDR3 sequence: CAWSLFGGLNYAEQFF. The sequenced part of the CDR3 DNA is TGTGCCTGGAGTCTGTTTGGGGGGCTTAACTATGCT.

A few counts support this clone. Gene names are the mouse ones. Coverage ceases 4 residues before the CDR3 finishes, and the germline J gene fills in the end. This chain connects TRBV13-1 to TRBJ1-4; TRBD1 agrees at 8 bases. The CDR3 has 13 amino acids. CDR1 is NSHNY and CDR2 is SYGAGN in the germline V gene. V lost 5 bases and J lost 6; bases outside the gene matches: 3. CDR3 sequence: CASRQGGDERLFF. The covered CDR3 bases are TGTGCCAGCAGACAGGGGGGAGACGAA. The full variable domain, completed using reference TRBV13-1 and TRBJ1-4, is EAAVTQSPRNKVTVTGGNVTLSCRQTNSHNYMYWYRQDTGHGLRLIHYSYGAGNLRIGDVPDGYKATRTTQEDFFLLLELASPSQTSLYFCASRQGGDERLFFGHGTKLSVL.

There are a few counts of this clone. The listed genes are named as in mouse. Read coverage stops 4 residues before the CDR3 terminus; the germline J gene supplies the remainder. The rearrangement joins TRBV13-2 to TRBJ1-4; a possible D gene is TRBD1 (6 bases). Germline V gene data show CDR1 as NNHNN and CDR2 as SYGAGS (reference sequence). The ends were cut back, 5 bases at V and 0 bases at J, with 11 bases in the middle. The CDR3 contains 15 residues. The chain's CDR3 is CASGSGTLSNERLFF. Partial CDR3 DNA: TGTGCCAGCGGCAGCGGGACACTTTCCAACGAA.

Only a few counts were recorded for this clone. Each gene name is a mouse one. The sequenced fragment ends 4 residues before the CDR3 boundary, so the rest is inferred from the germline J gene. The gene calls are TRBV19 and TRBJ2-7, with 8 bases lining up with TRBD2. CDR1 and CDR2 (germline): FNHDT, SITEND (reference sequence). The length of the CDR3 is 13 residues. J gave up 3 bases and V 6 bases, and 5 bases lay outside the gene matches. The DNA read from the CDR3 is TGTGCCAGCAACGACTGGGGCAACTAT. The encoded protein is CASNDWGNY. The entire CDR3 reads CASNDWGNYEQYF.

This clone has just a few counts. The translated DNA and TCRdb's protein are not identical at residue 12; the protein here was translated from the DNA. Mouse names are used for the genes. Sequencing ends 3 residues short of the CDR3 end; the germline J gene provides the rest. V usage is TRBV19 and J usage is TRBJ1-3; D is uncertain. Germline-derived CDR1 and CDR2 are FNHDT and SITEND (reference sequence). V was trimmed by 1 base and J by 0 bases, leaving 8 bases between them. This CDR3 comprises 15 residues. This CDR3 reads CASSIRRNSGNTLYF. The covered CDR3 bases are TGTGCCAGCAGTATACGCAGGAATTCTGGAAATACG.

This clone is categorized as medium-sized (0.01 to 0.1%). TCRdb lists a protein that is different at residue 11 from the translated DNA; the protein given here uses the DNA translation. Each gene name is a mouse one. With the read ending 3 residues before the CDR3 end, the germline J gene is used to fill in that end. This chain joins TRBV14 and TRBJ1-3; 10 bases map to TRBD1. Germline lookup yields CDR1 SGHDT and CDR2 FRDEAV. The CDR3 has 14 residues. CDR3 amino acids: CASSFRDRGGTLYF. Incomplete CDR3 DNA: TGTGCCAGCAGTTTCCGGGACAGGGGAGGAACG.